Shown below are 9 T cell receptor beta chains from a single sample sequenced in a study of PD-1 blockade in classical Hodgkin lymphoma. Time point indicated: cycle 4 day 1 (C4D1), after less than seven weeks of nivolumab. Every patient was affected by relapse after autologous stem cell transplantation, while exposure to brentuximab vedotin was not uniform. Repertoires were generated with immunoSEQ multiplex PCR, while TCRdb's copy carries only in-frame clones and drops some. The data hold roughly 51,000 clones, with around 74% observed a single time. This sample comprised peripheral blood mononuclear cells (PBMCs), obtained before the fourth cycle of nivolumab. The receptors were gathered from a human donor with classical Hodgkin lymphoma.

V is TRBV2 and J is TRBJ2-7; D is unclear. The CDR3 extends over 11 amino acids. Trimming removed 2 bases at V and 11 bases at J, with 10 bases between. Germline CDR1 is SNHLY and CDR2 is FYNNEI. This chain's CDR3 is CASSEKALEYF. Written as DNA, the CDR3 is TGTGCCAGCAGTGAAAAAGCCCTAGAGTACTTC. Filled out from reference TRBV2 and TRBJ2-7, the complete variable domain reads EPEVTQTPSHQVTQMGQEVILRCVPISNHLYFYWYRQILGQKVEFLVSFYNNEISEKSEIFDDQFSVERPDGSNFTLKIRSTKLEDSAMYFCASSEKALEYFGPGTRLTVT.

The J gene is TRBJ2-7, the V gene TRBV6-1; TRBD1 matches at 8 bases. Germline assignment: CDR1 MNHNS and CDR2 SASEGT. This CDR3 comprises 14 residues. After removal of 9 bases from V and 4 bases from J, the junction contained 11 bases not matched to a gene. This chain's CDR3 is CARDNGGQAYEQYF. As DNA, the CDR3 is TGTGCCAGGGACAATGGGGGACAGGCTTACGAGCAGTACTTC.

The rearrangement joins TRBV5-1 to TRBJ1-4; no definite D call. V was pared by 4 bases and J by 3 bases, with 13 bases between. CDR1 and CDR2 (germline): SGHRS, YFSETQ. The CDR3 extends over 15 amino acids. CDR3 DNA: TGCGCCAGCAGCCTCGGAGCCGCGGCTAATGAAAAACTGTTTTTT. It translates to CASSLGAAANEKLFF.

The table lists this clone with a few counts. The chain is built from TRBV4-3 and TRBJ2-3; D call uncertain. Germline-derived CDR1 and CDR2 are LGHNA and YSLEER. The CDR3 loop spans 15 amino acids. Trimming stripped 1 base from V and 2 bases from J, with 10 bases between. The CDR3 region has the DNA TGCGCCAGCAGCCAAGCATCGGCTGCCACAGATACGCAGTATTTT. Its translation is CASSQASAATDTQYF.

The rearrangement links TRBV2 to TRBJ1-5; D gene ambiguous. The germline gives CDR1 SNHLY, CDR2 FYNNEI. With 1 base removed from V and 0 bases from J, the gap between germline ends came to 7 bases. The CDR3 loop spans 15 amino acids. The CDR3 region is CASSEVPDSNQPQHF. The CDR3, as DNA: TGTGCCAGCAGTGAAGTGCCGGATAGCAATCAGCCCCAGCATTTT.

The rearrangement joins TRBV10-2 to TRBJ1-5; 11 nucleotides align to TRBD1. The CDR3 is 15 amino acids. V was pared by 4 bases and J by 9 bases, with 8 bases of the junction left unmatched. CDR1 and CDR2 (germline): WSHSY, SAAADI. CDR3 sequence (DNA): TGCGCCAGCAGTGGGACAGGGGGCAAAGGTTGGCCCCAGCATTTT. Translation: CASSGTGGKGWPQHF.

The DNA of the CDR3 is TGTGCCAGCAGCTATTCGAGGGTCTCCTACGAGCAGTACTTC. Residues: CASSYSRVSYEQYF. The gene calls are TRBV21-1 and TRBJ2-7; the table's TRBD2 call for D was not verified on the DNA. TRBV21-1 is a pseudogene segment. CDR3 length equals 14 residues.

CDR3 in amino acids: CASSLTSGNEQFF. DNA for the CDR3: TGTGCCAGCTCACTGACTAGCGGGAATGAGCAGTTCTTC. The chain links TRBV18 to TRBJ2-1; 10 bases line up with TRBD2. The junction had 1 base not matched to a gene; V was cut back by 4 bases and J by 7 bases. CDR3 length equals 13 residues. CDR1 KGHSH and CDR2 LQKENI come from the germline V gene.

This clone is termed large (0.1 to 1%). CDR3 sequence (DNA): TGTGCCAGCAGTGACTCGGGGAGTTCAGATACGCAGTATTTT. The encoded protein is CASSDSGSSDTQYF. The chain uses TRBV6-1 and TRBJ2-3; D might be TRBD2 (5 bases). Germline loops: CDR1 MNHNS, CDR2 SASEGT. V dropped 3 bases and J dropped 4 bases, with 11 bases sitting between them. This CDR3 spans 14 amino acids.